Each of the 20 T cell receptor beta chains below was sequenced from the same sample in a study of blood T cell repertoires in COVID-19. Produced via immunoSEQ multiplex PCR; TCRdb's table is partial and in-frame only. The sample yields under 150,000 clones, approximately 89% seen once. The sequencing input was peripheral blood. These TCRs come from a woman aged 55-69 years with COVID-19, enrolled during active disease.

In this sample, this clone turned up once. This chain connects TRBV15 to TRBJ1-1, with 7 bases identical to TRBD1. Germline-derived CDR1 and CDR2 are LNHNV and YYDKDF (reference sequence). The CDR3 is 17 amino acids. V was clipped by 4 bases and J by 3 bases; unmatched bases: 14. This CDR3 is CATSKRRLGGADTEAFF. The CDR3 coding sequence is TGTGCCACCAGCAAGAGGCGGTTAGGGGGCGCGGACACTGAAGCTTTCTTT.

V and J are TRBV30 and TRBJ1-6; D possibly corresponds to TRBD1 (5 bases). V gave up 3 bases and J gave up 0 bases, with 9 bases separating them. The CDR3 runs to 15 residues. Per germline, CDR1 GTSNPN and CDR2 SVGIG (reference sequence). CDR3 DNA: TGTGCCTGGAGACAAGACAGCTCCTATAATTCACCCCTCCACTTT. It yields the protein CAWRQDSSYNSPLHF.

The rearrangement uses TRBV6-5 and TRBJ2-7; TRBD2 matches at 8 bases. Germline CDR1 is MNHEY and CDR2 is SVGAGI. After removal of 7 bases from V and 3 bases from J, the junction contained 11 bases not matched to a gene. The CDR3 spans 15 residues. This chain's CDR3 is CASTPGVAGYYEQYF. The CDR3 nucleotides are TGTGCCAGCACCCCGGGCGTAGCGGGGTACTACGAGCAGTACTTC.

V and J are TRBV6-2 or TRBV6-3 and TRBJ2-2, with 8 bases fitting TRBD2. Germline V gene data show CDR1 as MNHEY and CDR2 as SVGEGT. With 4 bases clipped from V and 1 base from J, the junction kept 5 bases outside the gene matches. The length of the CDR3 is 16 residues. CDR3 region: CASSSLAGGNTGELFF. CDR3 nucleotide sequence: TGTGCCAGCAGTTCCTTGGCGGGGGGGAACACCGGGGAGCTGTTTTTT.

The gene calls are TRBV21-1 and TRBJ2-2; TRBD1 reflects the table's D call only, with no check against the DNA. TRBV21-1 is reported as a pseudogene. CDR3 size: 17 residues. The CDR3 sequence is CASSIKTRDRNTGELFF. The CDR3 nucleotides read TGTGCCAGCAGCATAAAAACTAGGGACAGGAACACCGGGGAGCTGTTTTTT.

The chain couples TRBV11-3 to TRBJ2-3; 8 nucleotides agree with TRBD1. The V gene end was trimmed by 5 bases and the J gene end by 2 bases; junction bases not matched to a gene: 9. Germline V gene sequence: CDR1 SGHNT, CDR2 YENEEA. There are 16 residues in the CDR3. The DNA of the CDR3 is TGTGCCAGCAGCCCTAGCGACAGGGGTATCACAGATACGCAGTATTTT. Protein product: CASSPSDRGITDTQYF.

The chain has TRBV27 and TRBJ1-5; D is perhaps TRBD1 (6 bases). Trimming pared 8 bases from V and 1 base from J, leaving 18 bases between. The CDR3 runs 16 residues. Per germline, CDR1 MNHEY and CDR2 SMNVEV (reference sequence). CDR3: CASGGLRGRSNQPQHF. For the CDR3, the DNA is TGTGCCAGCGGGGGCCTACGGGGTCGAAGCAATCAGCCCCAGCATTTT.

The chain links TRBV5-1 to TRBJ1-6; 12 nucleotides align to TRBD1. The V gene's germline CDR1 is SGHRS and CDR2 YFSETQ. The CDR3 spans 18 residues. Trimming took 2 bases from V and 9 from J; bases not matched to a gene: 12. Here the CDR3 reads CASSFRDRGRVDTSPLHF. CDR3 bases: TGCGCCAGCAGCTTCCGGGACAGGGGGCGCGTAGATACTTCACCCCTCCACTTT. The complete variable domain, with remaining parts taken from reference TRBV5-1 and TRBJ1-6, reads KAGVTQTPRYLIKTRGQQVTLSCSPISGHRSVSWYQQTPGQGLQFLFEYFSETQRNKGNFPGRFSGRQFSNSRSEMNVSTLELGDSALYLCASSFRDRGRVDTSPLHFGNGTRLTVT.

This chain joins TRBV7-2 and TRBJ1-5; D gene uncertain. Trimming shortened V by 1 base and J by 6 bases, and 4 bases separated the two germline ends. The germline V gene has CDR1 SGHTA and CDR2 FQGNSA. The CDR3 consists of 12 residues. In DNA form, the CDR3 reads TGTGCCAGCAGCTTAGGGAGTCAGCCCCAGCATTTT. It is translated as CASSLGSQPQHF.

On this clone: The sample carries other DNA sequences with the same CDR3. CDR3 sequence reads: CASSPQGGLGNTIYF. The DNA of the CDR3 is TGTGCCAGCAGCCCTCAAGGGGGCTTAGGAAACACCATATATTTT. V is TRBV7-3 and J is TRBJ1-3; 7 bases are a match to TRBD1. The germline V gene has CDR1 SGHTA and CDR2 FQGTGA. The CDR3 is 15 residues long. With V trimmed by 5 bases and J by 4 bases, 8 bases remained unmatched.

The rearrangement links TRBV6-5 to TRBJ1-4, with D maybe TRBD1 (5 bases). V lost 6 bases to trimming and J lost 7 bases, with 18 bases between them. Looked up from germline, CDR1 is MNHEY and CDR2 is SVGAGI. CDR3 length: 15 amino acids. The CDR3 spells CASRGGEGSGEKLFF. The CDR3 bases are TGTGCCAGCAGGGGGGGGGAAGGGTCAGGTGAAAAACTGTTTTTT.

This chain uses TRBV7-9 with TRBJ1-2; D uncertain. Germline CDR1 SEHNR, CDR2 FQNEAQ (reference sequence). The ends were cut back, 2 bases at V and 6 bases at J, with 13 bases in the middle. This CDR3 has 14 residues. The CDR3 sequence is CASSLSQVTHGYTF. The DNA for the CDR3 is TGTGCCAGCAGCTTATCCCAGGTTACCCATGGCTACACCTTC.

The V and J genes are TRBV6-1 and TRBJ2-5; TRBD1 is a possible D gene (6 bases). The CDR3 loop spans 14 amino acids. Trimming stripped 2 bases from V and 4 bases from J, with 11 bases between. Germline assignment: CDR1 MNHNS and CDR2 SASEGT. The CDR3 loop reads CASSELQGRETQYF. The CDR3 DNA sequence: TGTGCCAGCAGTGAATTACAGGGAAGAGAGACCCAGTACTTC.

The chain uses TRBV12-3 or TRBV12-4 and TRBJ1-1; maybe TRBD1 (6 bases). Trimming left V 7 bases short and J 3 bases short, with 12 bases between. This CDR3 has 13 residues. The CDR3 spells CASTNNRDTEAFF. The CDR3 bases are TGTGCCAGCACCAATAACAGGGACACTGAAGCTTTCTTT.

The rearrangement joins TRBV12-5 to TRBJ1-5; 8 positions agree with TRBD1. The CDR3 has 14 amino acids. Germline V CDR1 and CDR2: LGHNT, FRNRAP. Trimming took 2 bases from V and 7 from J; bases not matched to a gene: 4. As DNA, the CDR3 is TGTGCTAGTGGTTTGAAGGACAGGGCACAGCCCCAGCATTTT. Residues: CASGLKDRAQPQHF.

The rearrangement links TRBV10-1 to TRBJ1-1; maybe TRBD1 (6 bases). The germline V and J ends were trimmed by 0 bases and 3 bases, with 14 bases remaining between them. CDR1 is WNHNN, CDR2 SYGVQD, per germline (reference sequence). The CDR3 spans 16 residues. This CDR3 reads CASSESRGNADTEAFF. CDR3 DNA: TGCGCCAGCAGTGAGTCCAGGGGAAATGCGGACACTGAAGCTTTCTTT.

V usage is TRBV11-2 and J usage is TRBJ1-3, with a tentative D call TRBD1 (6 bases). The CDR3 runs to 17 residues. In germline, CDR1 is SGHAT, CDR2 FQNNGV. V was clipped by 5 bases and J by 1 base, with 18 bases between them. The CDR3 DNA is TGTGCCAGCAGCCTTAGTGTACCCAGGGGATCTGGAAACACCATATATTTT. Its translation is CASSLSVPRGSGNTIYF.

The rearrangement uses TRBV5-1 and TRBJ2-1; 9 bases fit TRBD2. From germline, CDR1 is SGHRS and CDR2 YFSETQ. J lost 1 base, V lost 1 base, and 6 bases had no gene match. CDR3 length: 17 residues. CDR3: CASSLNIAGVSYNEQFF. As DNA, the CDR3 is TGCGCCAGCAGCTTGAATATAGCGGGGGTATCCTACAATGAGCAGTTCTTC.

This clone came up once. This rearrangement joins TRBV4-3 to TRBJ1-2; TRBD1 is a possible D gene (5 bases). Looked up from germline, CDR1 is LGHNA and CDR2 is YSLEER. Trimming took 3 bases from V and 7 from J, leaving 12 bases between them. The CDR3 runs to 13 residues. The CDR3 protein is CASSQGQGRGYTF. DNA for the CDR3: TGCGCCAGCAGCCAGGGGCAGGGCCGTGGCTACACCTTC.

The rearrangement links TRBV21-1 to TRBJ1-5; TRBD1, the table's D call, was not compared with the DNA. TRBV21-1 is an annotated pseudogene. This CDR3 contains 14 residues. The CDR3 coding sequence is TGTGCCAGCAGCAGGACAGAGCCCTATCAGCCCCAGCATTTT. It encodes CASSRTEPYQPQHF.